This entry describes one T cell receptor (beta chain). The V end lost 6 bases, the J end lost 4 bases, and 15 bases lay between the germline ends. Germline loops: CDR1 LGHDT, CDR2 YNNKEL (reference sequence). This CDR3 has 14 amino acids. The source of the sample is a study of blood T cell repertoires in COVID-19. The wider study: Samples representing acute and convalescent COVID-19 were sourced from the United States, Italy and Spain. PBMCs, B-cell-depleted T cells, or T cells provided the cDNA or gDNA that made up the material.

Sequencing used immunoSEQ multiplex PCR; TCRdb keeps in-frame clones, though not all of them. The table lists just over 650,000 clones, 70% to 90% of them singletons. The chain couples TRBV3-1 (or the pseudogene TRBV3-2) to TRBJ1-1; no clear D gene. The sequence was obtained from a woman in her late teens or twenties with acute or convalescent COVID-19. Sequencing used peripheral blood. The CDR3 reads CASRGSASSTEAFF. In DNA form, the CDR3 reads TGTGCCAGCAGGGGCTCTGCAAGTAGCACTGAAGCTTTCTTT.